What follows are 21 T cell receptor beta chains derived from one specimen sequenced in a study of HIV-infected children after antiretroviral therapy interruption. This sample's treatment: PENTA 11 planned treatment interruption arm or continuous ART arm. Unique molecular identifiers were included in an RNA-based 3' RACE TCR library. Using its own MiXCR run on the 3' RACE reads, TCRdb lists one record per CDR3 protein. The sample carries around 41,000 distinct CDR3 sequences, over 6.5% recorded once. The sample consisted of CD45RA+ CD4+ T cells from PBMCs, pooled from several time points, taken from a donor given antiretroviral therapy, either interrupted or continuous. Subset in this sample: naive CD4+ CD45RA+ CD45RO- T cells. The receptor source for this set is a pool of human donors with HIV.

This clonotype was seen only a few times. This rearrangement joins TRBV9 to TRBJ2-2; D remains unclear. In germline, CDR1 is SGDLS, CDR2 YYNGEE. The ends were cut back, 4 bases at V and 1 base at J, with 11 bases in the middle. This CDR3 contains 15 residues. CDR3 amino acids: CASSPPGLNTGELFF. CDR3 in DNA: TGTGCCAGCAGCCCCCCCGGATTGAACACCGGGGAGCTGTTTTTT.

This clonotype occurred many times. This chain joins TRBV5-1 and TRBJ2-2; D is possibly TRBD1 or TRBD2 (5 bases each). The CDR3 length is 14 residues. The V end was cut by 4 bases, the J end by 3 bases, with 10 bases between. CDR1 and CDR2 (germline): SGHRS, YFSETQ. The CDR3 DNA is TGCGCCAGCAGCCCCGGGACCGACACCGGGGAGCTGTTTTTT. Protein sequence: CASSPGTDTGELFF.

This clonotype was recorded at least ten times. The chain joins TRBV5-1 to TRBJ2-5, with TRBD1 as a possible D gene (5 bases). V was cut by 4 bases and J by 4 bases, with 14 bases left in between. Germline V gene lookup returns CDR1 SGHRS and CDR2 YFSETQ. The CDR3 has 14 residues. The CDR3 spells CASSGVGARETQYF. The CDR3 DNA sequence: TGCGCCAGCAGCGGGGTTGGGGCCCGAGAGACCCAGTACTTC.

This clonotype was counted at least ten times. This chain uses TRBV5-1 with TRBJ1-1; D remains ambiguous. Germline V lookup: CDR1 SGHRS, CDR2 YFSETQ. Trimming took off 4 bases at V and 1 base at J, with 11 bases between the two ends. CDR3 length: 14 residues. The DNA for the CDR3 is TGCGCCAGCAGCAGAGCTGGAGGGAACACTGAAGCTTTCTTT. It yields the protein CASSRAGGNTEAFF.

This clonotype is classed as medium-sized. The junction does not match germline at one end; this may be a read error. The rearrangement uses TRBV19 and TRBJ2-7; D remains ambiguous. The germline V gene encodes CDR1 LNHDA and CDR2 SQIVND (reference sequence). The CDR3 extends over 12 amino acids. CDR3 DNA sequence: TGTGCCAGCAGTATAAGGCAATATGAACAGTACTTC. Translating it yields CASSIRQYEQYF.

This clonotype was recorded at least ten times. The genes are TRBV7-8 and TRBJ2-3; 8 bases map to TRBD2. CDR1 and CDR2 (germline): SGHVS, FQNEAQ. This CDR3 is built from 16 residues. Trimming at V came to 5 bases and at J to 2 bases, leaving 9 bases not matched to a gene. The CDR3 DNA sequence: TGTGCCAGCAGCCCGAAGCGGGAGACGGTCACAGATACGCAGTATTTT. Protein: CASSPKRETVTDTQYF.

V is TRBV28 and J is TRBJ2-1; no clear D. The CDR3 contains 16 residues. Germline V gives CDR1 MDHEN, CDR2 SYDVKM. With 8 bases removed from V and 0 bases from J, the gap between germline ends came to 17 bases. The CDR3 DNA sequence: TGTGCCAGCTCCCCTCACCCCTCGAGCTCCTACAATGAGCAGTTCTTC. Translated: CASSPHPSSSYNEQFF.

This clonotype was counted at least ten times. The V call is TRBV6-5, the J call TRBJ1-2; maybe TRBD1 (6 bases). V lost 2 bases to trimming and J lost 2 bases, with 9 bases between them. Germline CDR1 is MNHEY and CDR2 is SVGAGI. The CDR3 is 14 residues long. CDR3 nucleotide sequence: TGTGCCAGCAGTTACGGGGGCCTGAACTATGGCTACACCTTC. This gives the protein CASSYGGLNYGYTF.

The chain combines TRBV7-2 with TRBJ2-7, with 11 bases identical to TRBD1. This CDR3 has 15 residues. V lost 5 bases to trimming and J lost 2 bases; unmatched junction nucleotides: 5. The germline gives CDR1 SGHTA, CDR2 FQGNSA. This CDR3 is CASSPRTGGPYEQYF. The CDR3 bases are TGTGCCAGCAGCCCGCGGACAGGGGGCCCCTACGAGCAGTACTTC.

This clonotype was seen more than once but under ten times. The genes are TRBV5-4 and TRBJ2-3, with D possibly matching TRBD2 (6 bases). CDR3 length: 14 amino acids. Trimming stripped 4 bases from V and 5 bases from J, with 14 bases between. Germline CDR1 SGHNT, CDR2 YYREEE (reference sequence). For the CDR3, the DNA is TGTGCCAGCAGCCGAATAGCGGAGAGAGATACGCAGTATTTT. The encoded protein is CASSRIAERDTQYF.

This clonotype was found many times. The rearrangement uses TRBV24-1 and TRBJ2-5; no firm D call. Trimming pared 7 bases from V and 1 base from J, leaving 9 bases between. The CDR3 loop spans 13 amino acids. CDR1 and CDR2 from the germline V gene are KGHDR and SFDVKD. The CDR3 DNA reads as TGTGCCACCAGGAAAGTGGGCCAAGAGACCCAGTACTTC. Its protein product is CATRKVGQETQYF.

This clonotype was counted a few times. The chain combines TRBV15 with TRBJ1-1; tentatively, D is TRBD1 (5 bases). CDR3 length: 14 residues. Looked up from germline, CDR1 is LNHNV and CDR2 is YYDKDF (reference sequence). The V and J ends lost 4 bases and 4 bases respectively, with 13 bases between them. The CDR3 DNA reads TGTGCCACCAGCATGGGGACCTGGGGCACTGAAGCTTTCTTT. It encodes CATSMGTWGTEAFF.

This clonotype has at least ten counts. The CDR3 DNA reads TGCAGTGCAACCGCCGCAACAGGGGGAGTCGGTCAGCCCCAGCATTTT. It translates to CSATAATGGVGQPQHF. The genes are TRBV20-1 and TRBJ1-5; TRBD1 agrees at 8 bases. The CDR3 contains 16 residues. V shed 6 bases, J shed 6 bases, and the junction held 16 bases outside the gene matches. The V gene's germline CDR1 is DFQATT and CDR2 SNEGSKA (reference sequence).

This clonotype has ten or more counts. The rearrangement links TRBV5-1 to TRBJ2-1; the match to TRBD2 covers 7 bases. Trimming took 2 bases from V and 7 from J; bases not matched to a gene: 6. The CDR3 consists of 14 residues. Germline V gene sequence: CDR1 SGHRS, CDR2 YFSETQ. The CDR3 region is CASSFRGVENEQFF. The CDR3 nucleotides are TGCGCCAGCAGCTTCCGGGGGGTAGAAAATGAGCAGTTCTTC.

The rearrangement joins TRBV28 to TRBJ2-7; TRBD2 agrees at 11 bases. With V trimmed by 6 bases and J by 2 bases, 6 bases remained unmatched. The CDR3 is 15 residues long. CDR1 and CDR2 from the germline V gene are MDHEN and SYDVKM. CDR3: CASRMGTSGTYEQYF. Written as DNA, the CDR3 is TGTGCCAGCAGAATGGGGACTAGCGGAACCTACGAGCAGTACTTC. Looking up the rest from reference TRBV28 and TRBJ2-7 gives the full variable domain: DVKVTQSSRYLVKRTGEKVFLECVQDMDHENMFWYRQDPGLGLRLIYFSYDVKMKEKGDIPEGYSVSREKKERFSLILESASTNQTSMYLCASRMGTSGTYEQYFGPGTRLTVT.

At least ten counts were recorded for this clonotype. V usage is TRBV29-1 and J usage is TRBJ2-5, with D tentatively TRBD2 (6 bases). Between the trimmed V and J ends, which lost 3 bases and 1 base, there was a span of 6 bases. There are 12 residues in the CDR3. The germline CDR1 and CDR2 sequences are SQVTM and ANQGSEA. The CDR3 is CSVERGQETQYF. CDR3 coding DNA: TGCAGCGTTGAGCGGGGCCAAGAGACCCAGTACTTC.

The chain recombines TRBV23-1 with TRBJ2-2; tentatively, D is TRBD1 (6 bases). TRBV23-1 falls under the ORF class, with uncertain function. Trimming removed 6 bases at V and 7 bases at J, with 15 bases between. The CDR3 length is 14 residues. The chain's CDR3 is CASRIQGEDGELFF. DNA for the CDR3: TGCGCCAGCAGGATACAGGGCGAGGACGGGGAGCTGTTTTTT.

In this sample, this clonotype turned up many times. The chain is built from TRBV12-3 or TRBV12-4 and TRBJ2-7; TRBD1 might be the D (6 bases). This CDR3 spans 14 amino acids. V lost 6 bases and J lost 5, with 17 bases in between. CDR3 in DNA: TGTGCCAGCAGGATACAGGGAAGGACACACGAGCAGTACTTC. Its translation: CASRIQGRTHEQYF.

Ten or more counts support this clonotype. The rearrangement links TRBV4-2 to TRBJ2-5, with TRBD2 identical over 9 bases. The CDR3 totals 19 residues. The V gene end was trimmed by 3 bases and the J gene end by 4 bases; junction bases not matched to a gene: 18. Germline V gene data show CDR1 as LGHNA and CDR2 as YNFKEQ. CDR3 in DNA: TGTGCCAGCAGCCACCAAGTATCGAAGGGACTAGCTGCCGGAGAGACCCAGTACTTC. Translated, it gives CASSHQVSKGLAAGETQYF.

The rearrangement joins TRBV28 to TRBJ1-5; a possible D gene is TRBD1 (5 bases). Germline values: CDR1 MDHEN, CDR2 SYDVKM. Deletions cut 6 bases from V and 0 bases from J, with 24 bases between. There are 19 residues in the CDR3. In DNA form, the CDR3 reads TGTGCCAGCAGCGGGACCCTCCAAGTGGTGGTTAATAGCAATCAGCCCCAGCATTTT. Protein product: CASSGTLQVVVNSNQPQHF.

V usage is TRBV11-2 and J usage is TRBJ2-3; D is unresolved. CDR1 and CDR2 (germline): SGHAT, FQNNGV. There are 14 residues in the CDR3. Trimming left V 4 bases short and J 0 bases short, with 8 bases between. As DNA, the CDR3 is TGTGCCAGCAGCTACGCCGGGAGCACAGATACGCAGTATTTT. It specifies CASSYAGSTDTQYF.